This is a list of T cell receptor beta chains from one sample in a study of control samples from healthy donors and cancer patients. TCRdb keeps only in-frame clones here, not all; method: immunoSEQ multiplex PCR. The sample records some 89,000 clones, 70% to 90% being singletons. Sequences were obtained from blood. These receptors were taken from a woman aged 40 to 55 in good health. Each CDR3 is given with its conserved first and last residue. D genes are given only for firm matches. Only some rows state a clone size, as once, few, many or a class for expanded clones.

d_call	clone_size	v_call	j_call	cdr3_nt	cdr3_aa
TRBD1	-	TRBV11-3	TRBJ2-7	TGTGCCAGCAGCTCCCACAGGGGCTCCTACGAGCAGTACTTC	CASSSHRGSYEQYF
-	-	TRBV9	TRBJ2-3	TGTGCCAGCAGCGTAGTAGGGTATGGCGATACGCAGTATTTT	CASSVVGYGDTQYF
TRBD2	-	TRBV30	TRBJ2-2	TGTGCCTCAACCCCGGGACTAGCGTACACCGGGGAGCTGTTTTTT	CASTPGLAYTGELFF
-	-	TRBV9	TRBJ1-4	TGTGCCAGCAGCGCACAGGGCATTAATGAAAAACTGTTTTTT	CASSAQGINEKLFF
-	-	TRBV20-1	TRBJ2-4	TGCAGTGCTAGTAGTGGTCGGGCGGAGCTAAGAAACATTCAGTACTTC	CSASSGRAELRNIQYF
-	-	TRBV7-2	TRBJ1-1	TGTGCCAGCAGCTTAGTCGCCATTACTGAAGCTTTCTTT	CASSLVAITEAFF
-	-	TRBV11-1	TRBJ1-6	TGTGCCAGCAGCCGTGACGGGACCAATTCACCCCTCCACTTT	CASSRDGTNSPLHF
TRBD2	-	TRBV5-4	TRBJ2-1	TGTGCCAGCAGTTACTTAACTAGCGGGGGGGCCTATGAGCAGTTCTTC	CASSYLTSGGAYEQFF
-	once	TRBV13	TRBJ1-3	TGTGCCAGCAGCCATCCCGCCAAGGGAAGGGACGGAAACACCATATATTTT	CASSHPAKGRDGNTIYF
-	-	TRBV30	TRBJ1-1	TGTGCCTGGACCCCGGGGGCAAATATTCGGAACACTGAAGCTTTCTTT	CAWTPGANIRNTEAFF
-	-	TRBV4-1	TRBJ1-3	TGCGCCAGCAGCCCATCTATCGCTCCATCGGGTGGAAACACCATATATTTT	CASSPSIAPSGGNTIYF
-	-	TRBV9	TRBJ1-5	TGTGCCAGCAGCGTAGATCCCGATAATCAGCCCCAGCATTTT	CASSVDPDNQPQHF
-	-	TRBV6-4	TRBJ1-2	TGTGCCAGCAGTGAGGGAAGGGGGTATGGCTACACCTTC	CASSEGRGYGYTF
-	-	TRBV12-5	TRBJ1-4	TGTGCTAGTGGTTCCCAAGGAGTAACTAATGAAAAACTGTTTTTT	CASGSQGVTNEKLFF
-	-	TRBV2	TRBJ1-1	TGTGCCAGCAGACTCCAAATGAACACTGAAGCTTTCTTT	CASRLQMNTEAFF
-	few	TRBV20-1	TRBJ1-6	TGCAGTGCTAGTCCACAGCCTTATTCACCCCTCCACTTT	CSASPQPYSPLHF
-	-	TRBV19	TRBJ2-5	TGTGCCAGTAGTCTCGCGACAGGCCAAAAGACCCAGTACTTC	CASSLATGQKTQYF
-	-	TRBV30	TRBJ1-1	TGTGCCTGGAGCAGGGGCATGAACACTGAAGCTTTCTTT	CAWSRGMNTEAFF
TRBD1	-	TRBV5-5	TRBJ2-7	TGTGCCAGCAGCTTTGCGGGACAGGGGGCCCACGAGCAGTACTTC	CASSFAGQGAHEQYF
-	-	TRBV5-1	TRBJ2-6	TGCGCCAGCAGCTTGGGGCAGGGACTCCCCTCTGGAAGGGACGTCCTGACTTTC	CASSLGQGLPSGRDVLTF
-	-	TRBV12-3/TRBV12-4	TRBJ1-1	TGTGCCAGCAGCTCGGGTCCTGGGAAAGCTTTCTTT	CASSSGPGKAFF
TRBD2	once	TRBV5-1	TRBJ2-2	TGCGCCAGCAGCCCGGGACTAGGTTCCCCGAACACCGGGGAGCTGTTTTTT	CASSPGLGSPNTGELFF
-	-	TRBV6-5	TRBJ2-6	TGTGCCAGCAGTTCCGTCTCTGGGGCCAACGTCCTGACTTTC	CASSSVSGANVLTF
-	-	TRBV2	TRBJ2-7	TGTGCCAGCTTCCGAGGGGAAGGCTACGAGCAGTACTTC	CASFRGEGYEQYF
-	-	TRBV6-5	TRBJ1-1	TGTGCCAGCAGAAATCTGGACGTGAACACTGAAGCTTTCTTT	CASRNLDVNTEAFF
TRBD2	-	TRBV6-5	TRBJ2-3	TGTGCCAGCAGCCGGGACTATAGCACAGATACGCAGTATTTT	CASSRDYSTDTQYF
-	-	TRBV6-6	TRBJ1-1	TGTGCCAGCAGTTACTCGGGGACCGGTGGCACTGAAGCTTTCTTT	CASSYSGTGGTEAFF
-	-	TRBV6-6	TRBJ1-1	TGTGCCAGCAGTTATGGAAGACAGTCCCCAGCTTTCTTT	CASSYGRQSPAFF
-	-	TRBV25-1	TRBJ1-2	TGTGCCAGCAGTGAATCTTGGGAGTATGGCTACACCTTC	CASSESWEYGYTF
TRBD2	-	TRBV5-1	TRBJ2-5	TGCGCCAGCAGCTCCACGGTAGCGGGGGGTCGAGAGACCCAGTACTTC	CASSSTVAGGRETQYF
-	-	TRBV12-5	TRBJ1-2	TGTGCTAGTTCCCCGACCAATCTCTATGGCTACACCTTC	CASSPTNLYGYTF
-	-	TRBV7-8	TRBJ2-7	TGTGCCAGCAGCTCCTCCCCCTTCACAGTATCCTACGAGCAGTACTTC	CASSSSPFTVSYEQYF
TRBD1	few	TRBV7-2	TRBJ2-7	TGTGCCAGCAGCTTAGATAGTGGACAGGGGGCGCGGGAGCAGTACTTC	CASSLDSGQGAREQYF
-	-	TRBV6-2/TRBV6-3	TRBJ1-6	TGTGCCAGCAGTCGAACGGACGGAGAGTACTCACCCCTCCACTTT	CASSRTDGEYSPLHF
-	-	TRBV9	TRBJ1-2	TGTGCCAGCAGCCCTACGGACAGCAACTATGGCTACACCTTC	CASSPTDSNYGYTF
-	-	TRBV6-2/TRBV6-3	TRBJ2-4	TGTGCCAGCAGTGGTTCGGCGAAAAGAGTAAACATTCAGTACTTC	CASSGSAKRVNIQYF
-	-	TRBV24-1	TRBJ2-1	TGTGCCACCAGTGAGGCTGACTCTAGCTCCTACAATGAGCAGTTCTTC	CATSEADSSSYNEQFF
-	-	TRBV6-2/TRBV6-3	TRBJ1-2	TGTGCCAGCAGTTACGTTTACAGAGGGGCGGAGGGCTACACCTTC	CASSYVYRGAEGYTF
-	-	TRBV7-2	TRBJ2-5	TGTGCCAGCAGCATTGGACGGGCCCAAGAGACCCAGTACTTC	CASSIGRAQETQYF
-	-	TRBV14	TRBJ1-1	TGTGCCAGCAGCAATCGCCCTTCTGAAGCTTTCTTT	CASSNRPSEAFF
-	-	TRBV24-1	TRBJ2-5	TGTGCCACCAGTGATTTGGAAGAGACCCAGTACTTC	CATSDLEETQYF